This passage covers 32 T cell receptor beta chains from one sample sequenced in a study of T cell responses to AZD1222 COVID-19 vaccine. The data were produced by immunoSEQ multiplex PCR, yet TCRdb's version contains in-frame clones alone and is incomplete. The sample comprises over 25,000 clones, 92% of which are singletons, and roughly 8.1% rests with the top ten. The input for sequencing was peripheral blood, taken 28 days after the second AZD1222 dose. The receptors were gathered from an adult who received the AZD1222 COVID-19 vaccine.

This rearrangement joins TRBV6-4 to TRBJ1-6; 7 nucleotides match TRBD1. The trim removed 0 bases at V and 7 bases at J, leaving 0 bases unmatched. The V gene's germline CDR1 is MRHNA and CDR2 SNTAGT. The CDR3 is made up of 14 amino acids. The CDR3 DNA is TGTGCCAGCAGTGACTCGACAGGGAATTCACCCCTCCACTTT. The encoded protein is CASSDSTGNSPLHF.

The genes are TRBV24-1 and TRBJ1-5; perhaps TRBD1 as D (5 bases). Germline CDR1 reads KGHDR; CDR2 reads SFDVKD. Trimming took 3 bases from V and 1 from J, leaving 9 bases between them. CDR3 length: 15 amino acids. CDR3 DNA sequence: TGTGCCACCAGTGATGGCAGGGACAGCAATCAGCCCCAGCATTTT. The encoded protein is CATSDGRDSNQPQHF.

The J gene is TRBJ2-4, the V gene TRBV7-2; D is possibly TRBD2 (5 bases). The CDR3 has 14 residues. Germline-derived CDR1 and CDR2 are SGHTA and FQGNSA. Trimming cost V 5 bases and J 7 bases, with 15 bases left between them. CDR3 DNA: TGTGCCAGCAGCCCGCCGGGAACCACGAACATTCAGTACTTC. This codes for CASSPPGTTNIQYF.

This rearrangement joins TRBV2 to TRBJ2-7, with 11 bases that match TRBD2. CDR1 is SNHLY and CDR2 is FYNNEI in the germline V gene. Unmatched junction bases numbered 2, after V lost 4 bases and J lost 0 bases. The CDR3 consists of 15 residues. CDR3 nucleotides: TGTGCCAGCAGTGGTAGCGGGAGGGTCTCCTACGAGCAGTACTTC. Translating it yields CASSGSGRVSYEQYF.

This chain links TRBV6-5 with TRBJ2-1, with D possibly matching TRBD1 (5 bases). The length of the CDR3 is 13 residues. Germline assignment: CDR1 MNHEY and CDR2 SVGAGI. Trimming stripped 6 bases from V and 16 bases from J, with 22 bases between. CDR3 sequence (DNA): TGTGCCAGCAGCAAAGCCTGGGGCATCGGGCAATTCTTC. This sequence encodes CASSKAWGIGQFF.

The J gene is TRBJ1-2, the V gene TRBV6-2 or TRBV6-3, with D hard to call. Trimming cost V 2 bases and J 4 bases, with 17 bases left between them. CDR3 length: 16 residues. Germline V gene lookup returns CDR1 MNHEY and CDR2 SVGEGT. CDR3 in amino acids: CASSYRPYPRGYGYTF. In nucleotides, the CDR3 is TGTGCCAGCAGTTACCGTCCTTACCCTCGGGGCTATGGCTACACCTTC.

V is TRBV5-1 and J is TRBJ1-2; the D gene is possibly TRBD1 (6 bases). In germline, CDR1 is SGHRS, CDR2 YFSETQ. The V gene lost 0 bases and the J gene lost 4 bases, with 10 bases spanning the gap. The length of the CDR3 is 14 residues. The CDR3, as DNA: TGCGCCAGCAGCTTGGTCAGGGGCGGCTATGGCTACACCTTC. This encodes CASSLVRGGYGYTF.

J is TRBJ1-2 and V is TRBV7-8, with 9 bases aligning to TRBD1. V was pared by 5 bases and J by 7 bases, with 5 bases of the junction left unmatched. Germline CDR1 SGHVS, CDR2 FQNEAQ. The CDR3 loop spans 13 amino acids. The CDR3 DNA follows: TGTGCCAGCAGCGAGCGGACAGGGGTTGGCTACACCTTC. This codes for CASSERTGVGYTF.

The J gene is TRBJ1-4, the V gene TRBV28; 10 nucleotides align to TRBD1. The CDR3 sequence is 14 residues long. Germline V CDR1 and CDR2: MDHEN, SYDVKM. V dropped 6 bases and J dropped 8; count of bases not matched to a gene: 6. CDR3 amino acids: CASRGTGVWEKLFF. The CDR3 DNA is TGTGCCAGCAGGGGGACAGGGGTCTGGGAAAAACTGTTTTTT.

The V and J genes are TRBV6-2 or TRBV6-3 and TRBJ1-5, with 7 positions matching TRBD1. With V trimmed by 6 bases and J by 6 bases, 5 bases remained unmatched. The germline V gene encodes CDR1 MNHEY and CDR2 SVGEGT. The CDR3 totals 13 residues. The CDR3 DNA is TGTGCCAGCAGCCTGACAGGGTTTCAGCCCCAGCATTTT. The encoded protein is CASSLTGFQPQHF.

The CDR3 DNA reads TGTGCCAGCAGCTCCCACCTGGGAGAGACCCAGTACTTC. Its protein product is CASSSHLGETQYF. The rearrangement uses TRBV7-6 and TRBJ2-5; D unclear. The CDR3 runs to 13 residues. Trimming left V 4 bases short and J 4 bases short, with 10 bases between. Germline loops: CDR1 SGHVS, CDR2 FNYEAQ. Full variable domain (missing parts from reference TRBV7-6 and TRBJ2-5): GAGVSQSPRYKVTKRGQDVALRCDPISGHVSLYWYRQALGQGPEFLTYFNYEAQQDKSGLPNDRFSAERPEGSISTLTIQRTEQRDSAMYRCASSSHLGETQYFGPGTRLLVL.

The CDR3 bases are TGTGCCAGCAGCTCGCAATGGGGGGATGAGCAGTTCTTC. Translation gives CASSSQWGDEQFF. V and J are TRBV7-3 and TRBJ2-1; a possible D gene is TRBD2 (6 bases). The CDR3 is made up of 13 amino acids. Trimming shortened V by 4 bases and J by 8 bases, and 12 bases separated the two germline ends. Germline-derived CDR1 and CDR2 are SGHTA and FQGTGA.

This sequence joins TRBV2 and TRBJ1-4, with 8 bases aligning to TRBD1. Looked up from germline, CDR1 is SNHLY and CDR2 is FYNNEI. The junction had 9 bases not matched to a gene; V was cut back by 7 bases and J by 5 bases. This CDR3 has 15 residues. The CDR3 region is CASIDIGQGNEKLFF. The CDR3 DNA sequence: TGTGCCAGCATCGACATAGGACAGGGAAATGAAAAACTGTTTTTT.

CDR3 residues: CASSIDKDLRGNTIYF. The CDR3 DNA follows: TGTGCCAGTAGTATAGATAAGGATCTGAGAGGAAACACCATATATTTT. This chain joins TRBV19 and TRBJ1-3; no definite D call. Germline V gene data show CDR1 as LNHDA and CDR2 as SQIVND (reference sequence). Trimming left V 0 bases short and J 4 bases short, with 13 bases between. There are 16 residues in the CDR3.

V and J are TRBV5-1 and TRBJ2-7; 10 positions agree with TRBD1. Trimming at V came to 6 bases and at J to 5 bases, leaving 11 bases not matched to a gene. Germline CDR1 SGHRS, CDR2 YFSETQ. The CDR3 covers 15 residues. The CDR3 reads CASTLTGGVGHEQYF. Written as DNA, the CDR3 is TGCGCCAGCACGTTGACAGGGGGCGTGGGGCACGAGCAGTACTTC.

This clone appeared once. The genes are TRBV21-1 and TRBJ2-5. TRBV21-1 is reported as a pseudogene. CDR3 length: 16 amino acids. The CDR3 here is CASSKGVGRGVVTQYF. The CDR3 coding sequence is TGTGCCAGCAGCAAAGGGGTGGGAAGAGGAGTCGTGACCCAGTACTTC.

This chain uses TRBV5-1 with TRBJ1-1, with D hard to call. Trimming cost V 3 bases and J 4 bases, with 10 bases left between them. Germline V CDR1 and CDR2: SGHRS, YFSETQ. The CDR3 contains 13 residues. CDR3 region: CASSSASRTEAFF. In DNA form, the CDR3 reads TGCGCCAGCAGCTCGGCGAGTCGCACTGAAGCTTTCTTT.

The V call is TRBV6-4, the J call TRBJ2-2, with 8 bases lining up with TRBD1. The CDR3 sequence is 15 residues long. V lost 0 bases, J lost 7 bases, and 4 bases stayed unmatched. Germline values: CDR1 MRHNA, CDR2 SNTAGT. CDR3 sequence (DNA): TGTGCCAGCAGTGACTCCAGGGGGCCGGTCGGGGAGCTGTTTTTT. Protein product: CASSDSRGPVGELFF.

The chain recombines TRBV28 with TRBJ2-3, with 16 positions matching TRBD2. Germline V gene sequence: CDR1 MDHEN, CDR2 SYDVKM. Losses at the gene ends were 3 bases for V and 4 bases for J; bases not matched to a gene: 4. The CDR3 extends over 17 amino acids. The CDR3 region has the DNA TGTGCCAGCAGTTTTGCGGGACTAGCGGGAGGGGCAGATACGCAGTATTTT. This sequence encodes CASSFAGLAGGADTQYF.

The chain employs TRBV5-1 and TRBJ1-1; 7 positions match TRBD1. After removal of 1 base from V and 3 bases from J, the junction contained 18 bases not matched to a gene. This CDR3 has 19 amino acids. Germline V gene sequence: CDR1 SGHRS, CDR2 YFSETQ. The CDR3 reads CASSLRLGQGDVVDTEAFF. CDR3 in DNA: TGCGCCAGCAGCTTGCGTTTGGGCCAGGGGGATGTAGTAGACACTGAAGCTTTCTTT.

The rearrangement joins TRBV2 to TRBJ1-5; no firm D call. Germline CDR1 reads SNHLY; CDR2 reads FYNNEI. CDR3 length equals 15 residues. The V gene lost 3 bases and the J gene lost 4 bases, with 13 bases spanning the gap. CDR3 in amino acids: CASSEGGPPNQPQHF. CDR3 DNA: TGTGCCAGCAGTGAGGGAGGACCACCTAATCAGCCCCAGCATTTT.

This clone has just one count. The rearrangement joins TRBV7-9 to TRBJ2-4; D remains unclear. The CDR3 loop spans 12 amino acids. Trimming pared 2 bases from V and 13 bases from J, leaving 12 bases between. The germline gives CDR1 SEHNR, CDR2 FQNEAQ (reference sequence). The CDR3 loop reads CASSLSDQTQYF. In DNA, the CDR3 is TGTGCCAGCAGCTTATCCGATCAAACCCAGTACTTC.

The gene calls are TRBV7-3 and TRBJ2-3; no definite D call. Germline V gene data show CDR1 as SGHTA and CDR2 as FQGTGA. Trimming removed 2 bases from V and 2 bases from J, with 8 bases in between. The CDR3 runs to 14 residues. CDR3 DNA: TGTGCCAGCAGCTTAGCGGCCCACACAGATACGCAGTATTTT. Its protein product is CASSLAAHTDTQYF.

This clone came up once. The chain carries TRBV11-3 and TRBJ1-2; D unresolved. Germline CDR1 and CDR2: SGHNT and YENEEA. Trimming cost V 5 bases and J 0 bases, with 16 bases left between them. The CDR3 is made up of 16 amino acids. The CDR3 protein is CASSAPKDGTNYGYTF. The DNA of the CDR3 is TGTGCCAGCAGCGCACCCAAGGACGGAACTAACTATGGCTACACCTTC.

The chain links TRBV7-9 to TRBJ2-1; D is perhaps TRBD1 (5 bases). The length of the CDR3 is 14 residues. Germline V gene lookup returns CDR1 SEHNR and CDR2 FQNEAQ (reference sequence). Trimming cost V 0 bases and J 7 bases, with 10 bases left between them. This CDR3 reads CASSLAGRVNEQFF. In DNA form, the CDR3 reads TGTGCCAGCAGCTTAGCGGGCAGGGTAAATGAGCAGTTCTTC.

This clone has just one count. The CDR3 DNA reads as TGTGCCAGCAGTCCATCTAACATTGGAAGGGTGACCTATGGCTACACCTTC. Amino acid sequence: CASSPSNIGRVTYGYTF. This chain joins TRBV6-2 or TRBV6-3 and TRBJ1-2; no clear D gene. Germline CDR1 MNHEY, CDR2 SVGEGT. Trimming pared 5 bases from V and 4 bases from J, leaving 23 bases between. This CDR3 spans 17 amino acids.

The gene calls are TRBV7-9 and TRBJ1-2; the D is unclear. In germline, CDR1 is SEHNR, CDR2 FQNEAQ (reference sequence). V dropped 3 bases and J dropped 4 bases, with 6 bases sitting between them. The CDR3 length is 12 residues. The CDR3 spells CASSFRSYGYTF. Written as DNA, the CDR3 is TGTGCCAGCAGCTTCAGGAGCTATGGCTACACCTTC.

This clone was counted a single time. This sequence joins TRBV10-3 and TRBJ1-5; TRBD1 matches at 7 bases. V lost 8 bases and J lost 3; bases outside the gene matches: 7. Germline lookup yields CDR1 ENHRY and CDR2 SYGVKD. This CDR3 is 14 amino acids long. CDR3 sequence: CAIGTARTNQPQHF. CDR3 DNA sequence: TGTGCCATCGGGACAGCGAGAACCAATCAGCCCCAGCATTTT.

The gene calls are TRBV4-1 and TRBJ1-1; D not certain. Germline V gene lookup returns CDR1 MGHRA and CDR2 YSYEKL. Trimming removed 0 bases from V and 4 bases from J, with 9 bases in between. The CDR3 is made up of 14 amino acids. Here the CDR3 DNA reads TGCGCCAGCAGCCAAGACAGGTCCCCCACTGAAGCTTTCTTT. Protein: CASSQDRSPTEAFF.

Only one count was recorded for this clone. The rearrangement uses TRBV4-1 and TRBJ2-7; 8 bases align to TRBD2. This CDR3 contains 15 residues. CDR1 and CDR2 from the germline V gene are MGHRA and YSYEKL. The J segment lost 2 bases and the V segment lost 1 base, leaving 4 bases of the junction unmatched. The CDR3 loop is CASSQVAGTTYEQYF. CDR3 in DNA: TGCGCCAGCAGCCAAGTAGCGGGAACAACCTACGAGCAGTACTTC.

This chain links TRBV9 with TRBJ1-3, with D possibly TRBD1 on 5 matching bases. The CDR3 loop spans 16 amino acids. Trimming stripped 0 bases from V and 2 bases from J, with 12 bases between. The germline CDR1 and CDR2 sequences are SGDLS and YYNGEE. The CDR3 loop is CASSVALGVTGNTIYF. CDR3 DNA sequence: TGTGCCAGCAGCGTAGCTTTAGGGGTAACTGGAAACACCATATATTTT. The variable domain in full, completed from reference TRBV9 and TRBJ1-3, reads DSGVTQTPKHLITATGQRVTLRCSPRSGDLSVYWYQQSLDQGLQFLIQYYNGEERAKGNILERFSAQQFPDLHSELNLSSLELGDSALYFCASSVALGVTGNTIYFGEGSWLTVV.

This chain joins TRBV15 and TRBJ2-7; 10 bases line up with TRBD2. This CDR3 has 15 amino acids. Unmatched junction bases numbered 3, after V lost 1 base and J lost 3 bases. The germline V gene has CDR1 LNHNV and CDR2 YYDKDF (reference sequence). CDR3 amino acids: CATSRGTSGIYEQYF. Here the CDR3 DNA reads TGTGCCACCAGCAGAGGGACTAGCGGAATCTACGAGCAGTACTTC.